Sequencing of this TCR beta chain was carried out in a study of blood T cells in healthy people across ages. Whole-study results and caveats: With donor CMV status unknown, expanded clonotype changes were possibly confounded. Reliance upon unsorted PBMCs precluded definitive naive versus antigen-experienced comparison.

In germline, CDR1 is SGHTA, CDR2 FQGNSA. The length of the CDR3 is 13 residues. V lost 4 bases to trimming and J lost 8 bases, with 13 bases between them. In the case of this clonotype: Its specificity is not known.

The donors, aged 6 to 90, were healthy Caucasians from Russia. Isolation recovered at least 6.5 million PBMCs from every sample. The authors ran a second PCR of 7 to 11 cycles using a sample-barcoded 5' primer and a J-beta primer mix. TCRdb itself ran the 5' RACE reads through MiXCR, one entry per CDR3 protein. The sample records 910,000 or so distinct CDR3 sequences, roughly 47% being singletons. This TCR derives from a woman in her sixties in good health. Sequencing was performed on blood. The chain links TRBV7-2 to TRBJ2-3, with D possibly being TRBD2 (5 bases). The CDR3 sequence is CASSSAGLATQYF. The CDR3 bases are TGTGCCAGCAGCTCGGCCGGGCTAGCTACGCAGTATTTT.